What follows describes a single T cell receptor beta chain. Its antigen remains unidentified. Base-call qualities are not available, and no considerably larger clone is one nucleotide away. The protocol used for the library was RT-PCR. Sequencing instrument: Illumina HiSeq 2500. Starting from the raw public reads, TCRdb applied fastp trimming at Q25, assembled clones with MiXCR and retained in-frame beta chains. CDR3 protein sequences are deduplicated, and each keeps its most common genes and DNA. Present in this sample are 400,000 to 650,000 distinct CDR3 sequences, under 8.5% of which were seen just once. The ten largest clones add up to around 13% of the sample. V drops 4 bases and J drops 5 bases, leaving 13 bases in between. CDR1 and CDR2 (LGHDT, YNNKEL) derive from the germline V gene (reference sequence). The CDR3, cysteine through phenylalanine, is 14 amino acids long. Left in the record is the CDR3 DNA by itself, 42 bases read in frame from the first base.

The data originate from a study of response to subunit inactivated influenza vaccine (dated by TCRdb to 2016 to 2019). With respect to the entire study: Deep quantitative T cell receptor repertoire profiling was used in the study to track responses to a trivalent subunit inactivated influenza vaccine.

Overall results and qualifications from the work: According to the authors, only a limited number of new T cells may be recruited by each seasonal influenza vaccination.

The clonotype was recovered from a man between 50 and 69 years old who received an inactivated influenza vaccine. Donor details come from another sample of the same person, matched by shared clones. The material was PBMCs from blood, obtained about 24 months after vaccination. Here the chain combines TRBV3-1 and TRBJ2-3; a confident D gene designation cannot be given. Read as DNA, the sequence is TGTGCCAGCAGCCCAGACCTCCGTAGAGATACGCAGTATTTT. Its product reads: CASSPDLRRDTQYF.